The 32 T cell receptor beta chains reported below all come from one sample, sequenced in a study of blood T cell repertoires in COVID-19. Sequenced by immunoSEQ multiplex PCR; TCRdb stores in-frame clones only, minus some. There are some 490,000 clones in the sample; about 85% occur only once, and 8.3% lies in the top ten. Material for sequencing was PBMCs or T cells enriched from blood (not recorded which). These TCRs come from a woman aged 55-70 years who had recovered from COVID-19.

The V gene is TRBV29-1, the J gene TRBJ1-2; 9 bases are a match to TRBD1. Per germline, CDR1 SQVTM and CDR2 ANQGSEA. V trimming: 5 bases; J trimming: 6 bases; junction bases outside the gene matches: 1. This CDR3 comprises 11 residues. The CDR3 spells CSVRDRDGYTF. DNA of the CDR3: TGCAGCGTTAGGGACAGGGATGGCTACACCTTC.

This chain uses TRBV18 with TRBJ1-3, with D maybe TRBD1 (6 bases). The germline V and J ends were trimmed by 3 bases and 2 bases, with 14 bases remaining between them. Germline lookup yields CDR1 KGHSH and CDR2 LQKENI. This CDR3 is built from 16 residues. CDR3 bases: TGTGCCAGCTCACCGAATCAACAGGGAACTGGAAACACCATATATTTT. It encodes CASSPNQQGTGNTIYF.

The chain is built from TRBV5-6 and TRBJ1-2; TRBD1 matches 10 bases. Germline CDR1 is SGHDT and CDR2 is YYEEEE. This CDR3 is built from 15 residues. V trimming: 2 bases; J trimming: 4 bases; junction bases outside the gene matches: 5. The CDR3 DNA reads as TGTGCCAGCAGCTTCCGGGACAGGGGTGGCTATGGCTACACCTTC. Its protein product is CASSFRDRGGYGYTF. Full variable domain (remainder filled in from reference TRBV5-6 and TRBJ1-2): DAGVTQSPTHLIKTRGQQVTLRCSPKSGHDTVSWYQQALGQGPQFIFQYYEEEERQRGNFPDRFSGHQFPNYSSELNVNALLLGDSALYLCASSFRDRGGYGYTFGSGTRLTVV.

V usage is TRBV19 and J usage is TRBJ2-7; D is possibly TRBD1 (6 bases). Deletions cut 4 bases from V and 3 bases from J, with 10 bases between. The CDR3 extends over 13 amino acids. CDR1 and CDR2 (germline): LNHDA, SQIVND (reference sequence). The CDR3 region is CASSKGTNYEQYV. CDR3 nucleotide sequence: TGTGCCAGTAGTAAAGGGACAAACTACGAGCAGTACGTC.

The rearrangement uses TRBV2 and TRBJ2-7, with 11 bases identical to TRBD1. Germline loops: CDR1 SNHLY, CDR2 FYNNEI. The CDR3 consists of 13 residues. Losses at the gene ends were 6 bases for V and 6 bases for J; bases not matched to a gene: 4. CDR3 DNA: TGTGCCAGCAGCCGGACAGGGGGCTTCGAGCAGTACGTC. Translation: CASSRTGGFEQYV.

J is TRBJ2-1 and V is TRBV18; D gene uncertain. V was shortened by 3 bases and J by 4 bases, with 10 bases between the two germline ends. Germline CDR1 and CDR2: KGHSH and LQKENI. The CDR3 contains 14 residues. CDR3 DNA: TGTGCCAGCTCACCGGTGGCCAAATACAATGAGCAGTTCTTC. Translation gives CASSPVAKYNEQFF. Supplemented by reference TRBV18 and TRBJ2-1, the full variable domain reads NAGVMQNPRHLVRRRGQEARLRCSPMKGHSHVYWYRQLPEEGLKFMVYLQKENIIDESGMPKERFSAEFPKEGPSILRIQQVVRGDSAAYFCASSPVAKYNEQFFGPGTRLTVL.

The J gene is TRBJ2-1, the V gene TRBV19; the D gene is possibly TRBD2 (5 bases). In germline, CDR1 is LNHDA, CDR2 SQIVND (reference sequence). V lost 3 bases and J 7 bases, leaving 16 bases between the germline ends. CDR3 size: 15 residues. CDR3 coding DNA: TGTGCCAGTAGTATTACTGCGGGCCCTGGGAATGAGCAGTTCTTC. Its translation: CASSITAGPGNEQFF.

The chain combines TRBV7-2 with TRBJ2-2, with D perhaps TRBD1 (5 bases). The V end was cut by 5 bases, the J end by 4 bases, with 11 bases between. CDR3 length equals 14 residues. Germline CDR1 SGHTA, CDR2 FQGNSA. CDR3 region: CASSAYRSTGELFF. The CDR3 DNA reads TGTGCCAGCAGCGCCTACAGGAGCACCGGGGAGCTGTTTTTT.

This clone appeared once. Written as DNA, the CDR3 is TGCGCCAGTACTACTCCCAAAGGAGCCTACAATGAGCAGTTCTTC. This sequence encodes CASTTPKGAYNEQFF. V is TRBV10-2 and J is TRBJ2-1, with D unclear. CDR1 and CDR2 from the germline V gene are WSHSY and SAAADI. The germline V and J ends were trimmed by 9 bases and 2 bases, with 17 bases remaining between them. CDR3 length: 15 amino acids.

The chain uses TRBV19 and TRBJ2-1; maybe TRBD2 (5 bases). Looked up from germline, CDR1 is LNHDA and CDR2 is SQIVND (reference sequence). This CDR3 contains 17 residues. Between the trimmed V and J ends, which lost 5 bases and 7 bases, there was a span of 24 bases. In DNA, the CDR3 is TGTGCCAGTAGTTGGACGCCGGGGTCGCGTCAAACTAATGAGCAGTTCTTC. It translates to CASSWTPGSRQTNEQFF.

The chain uses TRBV10-3 and TRBJ2-1; the match to TRBD2 covers 8 bases. Trimming took 6 bases from V and 6 from J; bases not matched to a gene: 4. The CDR3 is made up of 13 amino acids. Germline CDR1 ENHRY, CDR2 SYGVKD. This CDR3 is CAISSGLVNEQFF. The CDR3 coding sequence is TGTGCCATCAGCTCGGGACTAGTCAATGAGCAGTTCTTC.

This rearrangement joins TRBV6-1 to TRBJ1-2; D might be TRBD1 (6 bases). The V and J ends lost 2 bases and 5 bases respectively, with 15 bases between them. From germline, CDR1 is MNHNS and CDR2 SASEGT. This CDR3 contains 15 residues. The CDR3 loop reads CASSESSRGNYGYTF. The CDR3 bases are TGTGCCAGCAGTGAAAGTTCGAGGGGGAATTATGGCTACACCTTC.

The chain links TRBV3-1 (or the pseudogene TRBV3-2) to TRBJ2-7, with 7 bases that match TRBD2. CDR3 length: 20 amino acids. V was pared by 6 bases and J by 0 bases, with 23 bases of the junction left unmatched. Germline V CDR1 and CDR2: LGHDT, YNNKEL (reference sequence). Here the CDR3 DNA reads TGTGCCAGCAGGGCAAGTTCGCGGGGGTCCCTTAATTTCCTCTCCTACGAGCAGTACTTC. It is translated as CASRASSRGSLNFLSYEQYF.

CDR3 nucleotide sequence: TGTGCCAGCAGTGCTACGGGACATCGGTCTGGAAACACCATATATTTT. Amino acid sequence: CASSATGHRSGNTIYF. V is TRBV6-1 and J is TRBJ1-3, with TRBD1 as a possible D gene (6 bases). The germline CDR1 and CDR2 sequences are MNHNS and SASEGT. Trimming removed 4 bases from V and 1 base from J, with 14 bases in between. The CDR3 sequence is 16 residues long.

The V and J genes are TRBV19 and TRBJ1-2; tentative D call: TRBD1 (6 bases). V was shortened by 3 bases and J by 0 bases, with 11 bases between the two germline ends. Per the germline V gene, CDR1 is LNHDA and CDR2 is SQIVND (reference sequence). The CDR3 consists of 15 residues. For the CDR3, the DNA is TGTGCCAGTAGTATTCGCAGGGGTCCTAACTATGGCTACACCTTC. This encodes CASSIRRGPNYGYTF.

This chain links TRBV2 with TRBJ1-5; 9 bases are a match to TRBD1. Per germline, CDR1 SNHLY and CDR2 FYNNEI. V was pared by 7 bases and J by 7 bases, with 11 bases of the junction left unmatched. This CDR3 contains 15 residues. The CDR3 region is CASKVAQGAGQPQHF. The CDR3 DNA reads as TGTGCCAGCAAAGTTGCACAGGGGGCAGGGCAGCCCCAGCATTTT. Full variable domain (outside the CDR3, taken from reference TRBV2 and TRBJ1-5): EPEVTQTPSHQVTQMGQEVILRCVPISNHLYFYWYRQILGQKVEFLVSFYNNEISEKSEIFDDQFSVERPDGSNFTLKIRSTKLEDSAMYFCASKVAQGAGQPQHFGDGTRLSIL.

The chain recombines TRBV6-5 with TRBJ1-1; TRBD1 matches 8 bases. The germline gives CDR1 MNHEY, CDR2 SVGAGI. J was trimmed by 5 bases and V by 8 bases; bases with no gene match: 7. The CDR3 totals 13 residues. The CDR3 DNA reads TGTGCCAGCGAGGACAGGGAATGGACTGAAGCTTTCTTT. It translates to CASEDREWTEAFF.

J is TRBJ1-2 and V is TRBV24-1, with D perhaps matching TRBD1 (5 bases). This CDR3 is built from 12 residues. CDR1 and CDR2 (germline): KGHDR, SFDVKD. Trimming removed 9 bases from V and 3 bases from J, with 10 bases in between. CDR3 amino acids: CATRGEDYGYTF. DNA of the CDR3: TGTGCCACCCGGGGGGAAGACTATGGCTACACCTTC.

V and J are TRBV6-5 and TRBJ1-6; no clear D gene. The CDR3 sequence is 12 residues long. With 7 bases removed from V and 9 bases from J, the gap between germline ends came to 10 bases. Germline V lookup: CDR1 MNHEY, CDR2 SVGAGI. The CDR3 is CASTKGVSPLHF. Written as DNA, the CDR3 is TGTGCCAGCACCAAGGGAGTTTCACCCCTCCACTTT.

The genes are TRBV3-1 (or the pseudogene TRBV3-2) and TRBJ1-3; D is possibly TRBD1 (5 bases). Germline V gene lookup returns CDR1 LGHDT and CDR2 YNNKEL (reference sequence). Trimming took off 4 bases at V and 1 base at J, with 20 bases between the two ends. CDR3 length: 18 residues. The CDR3 DNA follows: TGTGCCAGCAGCCGCCATGGAGGGGCCCGACGTTCTGGAAACACCATATATTTT. Amino acids: CASSRHGGARRSGNTIYF.

This clone is a singleton in its sample. The chain has TRBV3-1 (or the pseudogene TRBV3-2) and TRBJ2-7; 9 bases align to TRBD1. V was clipped by 3 bases and J by 4 bases; unmatched bases: 10. The germline V gene encodes CDR1 LGHDT and CDR2 YNNKEL (reference sequence). CDR3 length: 16 residues. DNA of the CDR3: TGTGCCAGCAGCCATCGGCCGGGACAGGGAATATACGAGCAGTACTTC. This codes for CASSHRPGQGIYEQYF.

This clone was detected a few times. V gene TRBV12-5 combines with J gene TRBJ1-3, with TRBD1 matching over 10 bases. This CDR3 is built from 16 residues. The germline gives CDR1 LGHNT, CDR2 FRNRAP. With V trimmed by 9 bases and J by 4 bases, 12 bases remained unmatched. The CDR3, as DNA: TGTGCTAGCGCAGACCCCCGACAGGGGGCAGGAAACACCATATATTTT. It translates to CASADPRQGAGNTIYF.

The J gene is TRBJ1-5, the V gene TRBV27; 8 bases are shared with TRBD1. Germline V lookup: CDR1 MNHEY, CDR2 SMNVEV (reference sequence). The CDR3 is 15 amino acids. With V trimmed by 4 bases and J by 2 bases, 4 bases remained unmatched. CDR3 nucleotides: TGTGCCAGCAGTTCCCTGACAGGGGGCAATCAGCCCCAGCATTTT. Translating gives CASSSLTGGNQPQHF.

CDR3 region: CASSSGTNYNEQFF. CDR3 DNA: TGCGCCAGCAGCTCGGGGACTAATTACAATGAGCAGTTCTTC. The chain is built from TRBV5-1 and TRBJ2-1, with TRBD2 identical over 7 bases. CDR1 is SGHRS and CDR2 is YFSETQ in the germline V gene. CDR3 length: 14 amino acids. V gave up 3 bases and J gave up 4 bases; unmatched junction bases: 4.

This clone has more than one count but fewer than ten. The chain carries TRBV5-4 and TRBJ1-1; D perhaps matches TRBD1 (6 bases). Trimming took off 0 bases at V and 6 bases at J, with 21 bases between the two ends. Per the germline V gene, CDR1 is SGHNT and CDR2 is YYREEE (reference sequence). CDR3 size: 17 residues. In nucleotides, the CDR3 is TGTGCCAGCAGCTTGGAACCCCGGGGGGGGGCGTCCTCTGAAGCTTTCTTT. It is translated as CASSLEPRGGASSEAFF.

The chain has TRBV10-3 and TRBJ2-5, with TRBD2 matching over 8 bases. This CDR3 region has 15 residues. The V gene end was trimmed by 5 bases and the J gene end by 1 base; junction bases not matched to a gene: 6. The germline gives CDR1 ENHRY, CDR2 SYGVKD. The CDR3 protein is CAISLGAGAQETQYF. The DNA for the CDR3 is TGTGCCATCAGTTTAGGAGCGGGGGCCCAAGAGACCCAGTACTTC.

The chain carries TRBV15 and TRBJ2-7, with a possible D match to TRBD1 (6 bases). CDR3 length equals 17 residues. Trimming took 1 base from V and 4 from J, leaving 20 bases between them. CDR1 is LNHNV, CDR2 YYDKDF, per germline (reference sequence). This chain's CDR3 is CATSRVGRWQGSYEQYF. As DNA, the CDR3 is TGTGCCACCAGCAGAGTGGGCCGGTGGCAGGGGTCTTACGAGCAGTACTTC.

V is TRBV7-8 and J is TRBJ2-3, with 7 nucleotides matching TRBD1. V was clipped by 5 bases and J by 2 bases; unmatched bases: 19. This CDR3 contains 19 residues. Per the germline V gene, CDR1 is SGHVS and CDR2 is FQNEAQ. CDR3 loop: CASSPKKFYETGHTDTQYF. The CDR3 nucleotides are TGTGCCAGCAGCCCTAAAAAATTCTACGAGACAGGGCACACAGATACGCAGTATTTT. The full variable domain, with the rest looked up from reference TRBV7-8 and TRBJ2-3, is GAGVSQSPRYKVAKRGQDVALRCDPISGHVSLFWYQQALGQGPEFLTYFQNEAQLDKSGLPSDRFFAERPEGSVSTLKIQRTQQEDSAVYLCASSPKKFYETGHTDTQYFGPGTRLTVL.

This clone is a singleton in its sample. The chain recombines TRBV6-5 with TRBJ2-7; the D gene is possibly TRBD1 (7 bases). V was pared by 5 bases and J by 5 bases, with 16 bases between. This CDR3 region has 14 residues. Germline values: CDR1 MNHEY, CDR2 SVGAGI. In nucleotides, the CDR3 is TGTGCCAGCAGTCACCGACAGGGACTCGACGAGCAGTACGTC. Amino acid sequence: CASSHRQGLDEQYV.

The chain recombines TRBV5-1 with TRBJ1-1; TRBD1 matches 11 bases. Germline V lookup: CDR1 SGHRS, CDR2 YFSETQ. J lost 5 bases, V lost 2 bases, and 5 bases had no gene match. The CDR3 spans 15 residues. The CDR3 DNA reads as TGCGCCAGCAGCTTCACGGGACAGGGGGGAACTGAAGCTTTCTTT. It translates to CASSFTGQGGTEAFF.

The V call is TRBV5-5, the J call TRBJ2-2, with 12 bases that match TRBD1. The V gene's germline CDR1 is SGHKS and CDR2 YYEKEE (reference sequence). Losses at the gene ends were 0 bases for V and 4 bases for J; bases not matched to a gene: 4. The CDR3 has 17 amino acids. Here the CDR3 DNA reads TGTGCCAGCAGCTTGGCCGGGGACAGGGGGCTCACCGGGGAGCTGTTTTTT. Amino acid sequence: CASSLAGDRGLTGELFF.

The rearrangement links TRBV6-1 to TRBJ2-3; the D gene is possibly TRBD1 (5 bases). The germline gives CDR1 MNHNS, CDR2 SASEGT. V lost 3 bases to trimming and J lost 2 bases, with 9 bases between them. This CDR3 region has 14 residues. The CDR3 protein is CASSDRVYTDTQYF. The CDR3 DNA reads TGTGCCAGCAGTGACAGGGTGTACACAGATACGCAGTATTTT.